This record looks at one T cell receptor beta chain sequence and its context. Its antigen is not identified. This entry belongs to a study of shared clonotypes between healthy human individuals. Findings and caveats of the study: The genetic and exposure-history diversity represented was limited by few donors.

Sequencing used immunoSEQ multiplex PCR; TCRdb keeps in-frame clones, though not all of them. Seen here are 1.6 million or so clones, approximately 98.5% observed once, and the top ten hold about 0.34%. Germline lookup yields CDR1 SGHNT and CDR2 YYREEE (reference sequence). This CDR3 comprises 16 residues. The J segment lost 1 base and the V segment lost 0 bases, leaving 6 bases of the junction unmatched. Sequenced sample: naive CD4+ T cells sorted from blood. Described subset: CD45RA+ positively selected. The V and J genes are TRBV5-4 and TRBJ1-1, with 7 bases lining up with TRBD1. This TCR was recovered from a man aged 25-45 years in good health. CDR3 DNA: TGTGCCAGCAGCTTGGGAGGGGGCGCAGGGAACACTGAAGCTTTCTTT. This sequence encodes CASSLGGGAGNTEAFF.